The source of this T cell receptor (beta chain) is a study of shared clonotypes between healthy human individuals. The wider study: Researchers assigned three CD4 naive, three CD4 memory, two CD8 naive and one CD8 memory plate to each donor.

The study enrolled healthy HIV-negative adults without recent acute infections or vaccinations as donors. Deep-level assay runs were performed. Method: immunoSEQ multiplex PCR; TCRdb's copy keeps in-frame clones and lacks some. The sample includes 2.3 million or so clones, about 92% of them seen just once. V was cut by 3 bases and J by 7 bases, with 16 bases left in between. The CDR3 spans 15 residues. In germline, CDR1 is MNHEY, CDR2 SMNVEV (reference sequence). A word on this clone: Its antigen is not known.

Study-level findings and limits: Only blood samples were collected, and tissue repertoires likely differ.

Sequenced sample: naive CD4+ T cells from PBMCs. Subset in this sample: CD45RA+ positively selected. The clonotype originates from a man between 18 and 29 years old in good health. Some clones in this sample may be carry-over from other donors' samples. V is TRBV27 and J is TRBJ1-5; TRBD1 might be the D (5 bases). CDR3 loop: CASSFTGGIGQPQHF. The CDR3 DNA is TGTGCCAGCAGTTTTACAGGAGGGATTGGGCAGCCCCAGCATTTT.